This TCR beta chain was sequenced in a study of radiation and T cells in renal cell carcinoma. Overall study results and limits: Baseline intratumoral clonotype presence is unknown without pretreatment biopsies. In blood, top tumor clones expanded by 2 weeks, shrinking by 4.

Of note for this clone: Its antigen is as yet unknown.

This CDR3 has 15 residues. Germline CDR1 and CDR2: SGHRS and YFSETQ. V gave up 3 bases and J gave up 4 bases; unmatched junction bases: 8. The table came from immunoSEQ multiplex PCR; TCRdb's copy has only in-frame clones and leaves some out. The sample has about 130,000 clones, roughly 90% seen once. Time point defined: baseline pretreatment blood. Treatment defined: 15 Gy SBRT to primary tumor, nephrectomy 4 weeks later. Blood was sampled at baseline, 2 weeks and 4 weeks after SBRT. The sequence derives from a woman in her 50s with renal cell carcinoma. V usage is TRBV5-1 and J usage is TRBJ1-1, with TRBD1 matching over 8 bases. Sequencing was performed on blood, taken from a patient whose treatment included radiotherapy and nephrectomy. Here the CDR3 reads CASSWRTGSGTEAFF. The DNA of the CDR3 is TGCGCCAGCAGCTGGCGGACAGGGTCGGGCACTGAAGCTTTCTTT.